These 23 T cell receptor beta chains share one sample of origin, sequenced in a study of cytomegalovirus exposure and HLA in healthy donors. Vbeta (60) and Jbeta (13) primers were used in the PCR. The table came from immunoSEQ multiplex PCR; TCRdb's copy has only in-frame clones and leaves some out. The sample holds some 110,000 clones; roughly 15% are singletons and the top ten take about 0.8%. Sample: PBMCs. These receptors originate from a female donor in good health and CMV-seronegative.

This sequence joins TRBV27 and TRBJ2-7, with D possibly TRBD2 on 5 matching bases. CDR3 length equals 12 residues. Trimming shortened V by 7 bases and J by 6 bases, and 13 bases separated the two germline ends. Germline CDR1 is MNHEY and CDR2 is SMNVEV (reference sequence). DNA for the CDR3: TGTGCCAGCATCCTCACGGAGGTCGAGCAGTACTTC. It yields the protein CASILTEVEQYF.

This clone has only a few counts. This chain uses TRBV19 with TRBJ1-1; a possible D gene is TRBD1 (6 bases). This CDR3 has 14 residues. Trimming removed 6 bases at V and 0 bases at J, with 11 bases between. Germline V lookup: CDR1 LNHDA, CDR2 SQIVND (reference sequence). CDR3 region: CASSLGHMNTEAFF. As DNA, the CDR3 is TGTGCCAGTAGCTTGGGACATATGAACACTGAAGCTTTCTTT.

The chain links TRBV7-2 to TRBJ2-1, with TRBD2 as a possible D gene (5 bases). Trimming pared 3 bases from V and 9 bases from J, leaving 12 bases between. The CDR3 totals 13 residues. Germline V lookup: CDR1 SGHTA, CDR2 FQGNSA. The CDR3 coding sequence is TGTGCCAGCAGCTTTGGCCGAGAGGGTGAGCAGTTCTTC. Translating gives CASSFGREGEQFF.

This clone was detected a few times. The chain is built from TRBV27 and TRBJ1-5; D ambiguous. Germline V gene sequence: CDR1 MNHEY, CDR2 SMNVEV (reference sequence). The CDR3 has 13 amino acids. The ends were cut back, 5 bases at V and 1 base at J, with 6 bases in the middle. CDR3 residues: CASSPGSNQPQHF. CDR3 coding DNA: TGTGCCAGCAGTCCCGGGAGCAATCAGCCCCAGCATTTT.

The genes are TRBV27 and TRBJ1-2; TRBD1 agrees at 10 bases. Losses at the gene ends were 6 bases for V and 8 bases for J; bases not matched to a gene: 3. Germline V lookup: CDR1 MNHEY, CDR2 SMNVEV (reference sequence). CDR3 length equals 12 residues. CDR3 DNA: TGTGCCAGCAGGCAGACAGGGGGCGGCTACACCTTC. Its translation: CASRQTGGGYTF.

The chain carries TRBV5-4 and TRBJ2-1, with TRBD2 matching over 8 bases. The J segment lost 2 bases and the V segment lost 4 bases, leaving 8 bases of the junction unmatched. Germline-derived CDR1 and CDR2 are SGHNT and YYREEE (reference sequence). This CDR3 is built from 16 residues. CDR3 region: CASSPTLGGAYNEQFF. In nucleotides, the CDR3 is TGTGCCAGCAGCCCAACTCTCGGGGGGGCCTACAATGAGCAGTTCTTC. The whole variable domain, filled in from reference TRBV5-4 and TRBJ2-1, reads ETGVTQSPTHLIKTRGQQVTLRCSSQSGHNTVSWYQQALGQGPQFIFQYYREEENGRGNFPPRFSGLQFPNYSSELNVNALELDDSALYLCASSPTLGGAYNEQFFGPGTRLTVL.

This chain joins TRBV28 and TRBJ1-1; D may be TRBD1 (5 bases). The CDR3 loop spans 15 amino acids. The V and J ends lost 3 bases and 3 bases respectively, with 14 bases between them. Germline V gene sequence: CDR1 MDHEN, CDR2 SYDVKM. CDR3 DNA: TGTGCCAGCAGTTTTCCGCGGGGGGGGGACACTGAAGCTTTCTTT. Protein sequence: CASSFPRGGDTEAFF.

This clone showed up just a few times. This chain uses TRBV9 with TRBJ2-2; a possible D gene is TRBD1 (5 bases). The germline gives CDR1 SGDLS, CDR2 YYNGEE. This CDR3 spans 14 amino acids. The V and J ends lost 3 bases and 5 bases respectively, with 11 bases between them. CDR3 in DNA: TGTGCCAGCAGCGGCAGGGCGGTGACCGGGGAGCTGTTTTTT. It translates to CASSGRAVTGELFF.

This clone was detected a few times. The gene calls are TRBV5-1 and TRBJ2-3, with no clear D. CDR3 length: 14 amino acids. Germline loops: CDR1 SGHRS, CDR2 YFSETQ. Trimming took off 4 bases at V and 1 base at J, with 10 bases between the two ends. The CDR3, as DNA: TGCGCCAGCAGCCCTGGTAGCCGCACAGATACGCAGTATTTT. Residues: CASSPGSRTDTQYF.

This clone has a handful of counts. The V and J genes are TRBV7-9 and TRBJ2-6, with a tentative D call TRBD2 (5 bases). V lost 11 bases to trimming and J lost 4 bases, with 15 bases between them. The CDR3 is 14 amino acids. Germline CDR1 and CDR2: SEHNR and FQNEAQ (reference sequence). DNA of the CDR3: TGTGCCGGCGGGCCCGGGGTCGGGGCCAACGTCCTGACTTTC. Translating it yields CAGGPGVGANVLTF.

V and J are TRBV27 and TRBJ2-6; the match to TRBD1 covers 9 bases. Germline values: CDR1 MNHEY, CDR2 SMNVEV (reference sequence). V lost 4 bases and J lost 1; bases outside the gene matches: 8. The CDR3 totals 18 residues. The CDR3 region has the DNA TGTGCCAGCAGTTACGGACAGGGGTTCCCTTCTGGGGCCAACGTCCTGACTTTC. Residues: CASSYGQGFPSGANVLTF.

The rearrangement joins TRBV7-9 to TRBJ2-5; the D is unclear. Trimming cost V 0 bases and J 5 bases, with 7 bases left between them. The CDR3 covers 13 residues. Per germline, CDR1 SEHNR and CDR2 FQNEAQ (reference sequence). The CDR3 sequence: CASSLASTETQYF. CDR3 bases: TGTGCCAGCAGCTTAGCCTCCACTGAGACCCAGTACTTC.

This clone was seen a few times. The chain links TRBV6-6 to TRBJ2-3; TRBD2 matches 8 bases. Germline values: CDR1 MNHNY, CDR2 SVGAGI (reference sequence). This CDR3 contains 15 residues. The V segment lost 8 bases and the J segment 0 bases; nucleotides outside the gene matches: 7. CDR3 bases: TGTGCCAGCCGCGTAGCGGGGAGAAGCACAGATACGCAGTATTTT. Translation: CASRVAGRSTDTQYF.

This chain links TRBV5-1 with TRBJ2-5; 8 nucleotides match TRBD2. Germline CDR1 reads SGHRS; CDR2 reads YFSETQ. V lost 0 bases and J lost 1; bases outside the gene matches: 11. The length of the CDR3 is 18 residues. CDR3 amino acids: CASSLGPGRGGFQETQYF. CDR3 DNA sequence: TGCGCCAGCAGCTTGGGGCCTGGTCGCGGGGGGTTCCAAGAGACCCAGTACTTC.

The chain recombines TRBV6-6 with TRBJ2-2; D possibly corresponds to TRBD2 (7 bases). Germline V lookup: CDR1 MNHNY, CDR2 SVGAGI (reference sequence). The CDR3 totals 16 residues. Trimming took off 3 bases at V and 4 bases at J, with 15 bases between the two ends. CDR3 sequence: CASSYGGARGTGELFF. In nucleotides, the CDR3 is TGTGCCAGCAGTTATGGGGGGGCGCGTGGCACCGGGGAGCTGTTTTTT.

CDR3 sequence reads: CASRPLPLYEQFF. The CDR3 region has the DNA TGTGCCAGCAGACCCCTACCTCTCTATGAGCAGTTCTTC. The chain employs TRBV6-1 and TRBJ2-1; D remains ambiguous. Trimming removed 6 bases from V and 8 bases from J, with 14 bases in between. CDR3 length: 13 amino acids. The germline CDR1 and CDR2 sequences are MNHNS and SASEGT.

This clone has only a few counts. The chain links TRBV7-9 to TRBJ2-1; TRBD2 matches 7 bases. The CDR3 is 14 residues long. The V gene end was trimmed by 1 base and the J gene end by 8 bases; junction bases not matched to a gene: 5. CDR1 SEHNR and CDR2 FQNEAQ come from the germline V gene (reference sequence). The CDR3 reads CASSLGAGRDEQFF. CDR3 nucleotides: TGTGCCAGCAGCTTAGGAGCGGGAAGGGATGAGCAGTTCTTC.

This clone came up a few times. The rearrangement uses TRBV10-1 and TRBJ2-3; 9 positions agree with TRBD1. CDR1 is WNHNN and CDR2 is SYGVQD in the germline V gene (reference sequence). V lost 3 bases, J lost 3 bases, and 13 bases stayed unmatched. There are 18 residues in the CDR3. The chain's CDR3 is CASSDPTGGTGPTDTQYF. DNA of the CDR3: TGCGCCAGCAGTGATCCTACGGGCGGGACAGGGCCGACAGATACGCAGTATTTT.

This clone appeared a few times. The rearrangement joins TRBV5-4 to TRBJ2-6, with 9 bases matching TRBD2. The V gene end was trimmed by 3 bases and the J gene end by 0 bases; junction bases not matched to a gene: 10. The CDR3 spans 19 residues. Germline V lookup: CDR1 SGHNT, CDR2 YYREEE (reference sequence). The CDR3 DNA is TGTGCCAGCAGCTCGGAGGGCGGGAGGGGACTCTCTGGGGCCAACGTCCTGACTTTC. Translating gives CASSSEGGRGLSGANVLTF.

This clone was seen a few times. The rearrangement links TRBV14 to TRBJ2-1; possible D gene TRBD1, 6 bases. Germline-derived CDR1 and CDR2 are SGHDN and FVKESK. Deletions cut 1 base from V and 14 bases from J, with 15 bases between. The CDR3 has 13 residues. The CDR3 spells CASSQAPGQRKFF. CDR3 nucleotide sequence: TGTGCCAGCAGCCAAGCACCCGGACAGAGGAAGTTCTTC. The full variable domain, rest sourced from reference TRBV14 and TRBJ2-1, is EAGVTQFPSHSVIEKGQTVTLRCDPISGHDNLYWYRRVMGKEIKFLLHFVKESKQDESGMPNNRFLAERTGGTYSTLKVQPAELEDSGVYFCASSQAPGQRKFFGPGTRLTVL.

This clone was seen only a few times. The CDR3 is CASSMGTGPDYEQYF. The CDR3 DNA reads as TGTGCCAGTAGTATGGGGACAGGTCCAGACTACGAGCAGTACTTC. The chain carries TRBV19 and TRBJ2-7, with 8 bases aligning to TRBD1. Germline trimming cut 3 bases from V and 3 bases from J; bases unmatched to any gene: 7. Germline CDR1 is LNHDA and CDR2 is SQIVND (reference sequence). This CDR3 contains 15 residues.

J is TRBJ1-1 and V is TRBV30; 7 nucleotides align to TRBD1. The germline V gene has CDR1 GTSNPN and CDR2 SVGIG (reference sequence). The length of the CDR3 is 13 residues. Trimming took 3 bases from V and 0 from J; bases not matched to a gene: 1. CDR3 protein: CAWRTGMNTEAFF. In nucleotides, the CDR3 is TGTGCCTGGAGGACAGGGATGAACACTGAAGCTTTCTTT.

This clone was seen more than once but under ten times. The V call is TRBV29-1, the J call TRBJ2-1; 10 bases are a match to TRBD1. This CDR3 is 14 amino acids long. Losses at the gene ends were 1 base for V and 9 bases for J; bases not matched to a gene: 6. Germline V gene sequence: CDR1 SQVTM, CDR2 ANQGSEA. The CDR3 DNA sequence: TGCAGCGTTGAAGGACAGGGGGCGGGCCTTGAGCAGTTCTTC. Translation gives CSVEGQGAGLEQFF.